These 11 T cell receptor beta chains were all obtained from the same sample, sequenced in a study of T cell responses to AZD1222 COVID-19 vaccine. Sequencing used immunoSEQ multiplex PCR; TCRdb keeps in-frame clones, though not all of them. Among 80,000 to 100,000 clones listed, around 88% were seen once. The specimen was peripheral blood, collected 28 days after the second AZD1222 dose. Source of these receptors: an adult who received the AZD1222 COVID-19 vaccine.

Here the CDR3 DNA reads TGTGCCAGCAGCTTAGCAACCGGGATACCCTACGAGCAGTACTTC. This gives the protein CASSLATGIPYEQYF. The chain carries TRBV11-2 and TRBJ2-7; tentatively, D is TRBD2 (5 bases). Germline assignment: CDR1 SGHAT and CDR2 FQNNGV. This CDR3 has 15 residues. Trimming stripped 1 base from V and 2 bases from J, with 12 bases between.

This clone has more than one count but fewer than ten. The chain links TRBV24-1 to TRBJ1-5, with a tentative D call TRBD1 (5 bases). The V gene lost 9 bases and the J gene lost 0 bases, with 8 bases spanning the gap. Germline V gene data show CDR1 as KGHDR and CDR2 as SFDVKD. CDR3 length: 13 residues. The CDR3 protein is CATGGYSNQPQHF. The DNA of the CDR3 is TGTGCCACCGGGGGTTATAGCAATCAGCCCCAGCATTTT.

This clone came up once. This chain connects TRBV19 to TRBJ1-2; D remains unclear. Looked up from germline, CDR1 is LNHDA and CDR2 is SQIVND (reference sequence). CDR3 size: 15 residues. The V end lost 3 bases, the J end lost 6 bases, and 17 bases lay between the germline ends. The CDR3 DNA reads TGTGCCAGTAGTATTACGAGTTTTCCCCTAGATGGCTACACCTTC. Residues: CASSITSFPLDGYTF.

V is TRBV11-2 and J is TRBJ2-3; 8 nucleotides line up with TRBD1. Germline CDR1 and CDR2: SGHAT and FQNNGV. The CDR3 runs to 15 residues. V shed 3 bases and J 3 bases; nucleotides not matched to a gene: 5. CDR3 nucleotide sequence: TGTGCCAGCAGCTTGACAGGGGATCCAACAGATACGCAGTATTTT. It codes for CASSLTGDPTDTQYF.

The count of this clone is one. J is TRBJ1-6 and V is TRBV9; 8 nucleotides match TRBD1. The ends lost 2 bases at V and 3 bases at J; junction bases unmatched: 7. In germline, CDR1 is SGDLS, CDR2 YYNGEE. The CDR3 spans 17 residues. For the CDR3, the DNA is TGTGCCAGCAGCGTCGACCATGGACAGGGCTATAATTCACCCCTCCACTTT. The encoded protein is CASSVDHGQGYNSPLHF.

The chain carries TRBV15 and TRBJ2-5; 7 bases align to TRBD1. The germline gives CDR1 LNHNV, CDR2 YYDKDF (reference sequence). This CDR3 is 15 amino acids long. After removal of 3 bases from V and 2 bases from J, the junction contained 6 bases not matched to a gene. Written as DNA, the CDR3 is TGTGCCACCAGCAGGGCCGGGACAGCACAAGAGACCCAGTACTTC. This gives the protein CATSRAGTAQETQYF.

The genes are TRBV11-2 and TRBJ1-2; D gene unclear. Germline CDR1 and CDR2: SGHAT and FQNNGV. V was cut by 5 bases and J by 7 bases, with 17 bases left in between. The CDR3 contains 14 residues. CDR3 nucleotide sequence: TGTGCCAGCAGCCCAGACGGAACCACACTTGGCTACACCTTC. Amino acid sequence: CASSPDGTTLGYTF.

V is TRBV9 and J is TRBJ2-5, with 8 bases matching TRBD2. V dropped 0 bases and J dropped 4; count of bases not matched to a gene: 8. The CDR3 length is 16 residues. CDR1 and CDR2 (germline): SGDLS, YYNGEE. CDR3 nucleotide sequence: TGTGCCAGCAGCGTAGGTCACGGGGGGGCCACAGAGACCCAGTACTTC. Translated, it gives CASSVGHGGATETQYF.

The CDR3 protein is CASSGTGGRVDQPQHF. In DNA form, the CDR3 reads TGCGCCAGCAGCGGGACAGGGGGCCGGGTGGATCAGCCCCAGCATTTT. V gene TRBV10-1 combines with J gene TRBJ1-5; TRBD1 matches 12 bases. CDR1 is WNHNN, CDR2 SYGVQD, per germline (reference sequence). The V segment lost 6 bases and the J segment 5 bases; nucleotides outside the gene matches: 8. CDR3 length: 16 amino acids.

The rearrangement joins TRBV4-2 to TRBJ1-2, with TRBD1 identical over 7 bases. CDR1 is LGHNA and CDR2 is YNFKEQ in the germline V gene. This CDR3 has 15 residues. V shed 1 base, J shed 0 bases, and the junction held 2 bases outside the gene matches. CDR3 in amino acids: CASSQVGQSNYGYTF. CDR3 sequence (DNA): TGTGCCAGCAGCCAAGTGGGACAGTCTAACTATGGCTACACCTTC.

The chain is built from TRBV2 and TRBJ2-1, with TRBD1 matching 7 bases. The J segment lost 4 bases and the V segment lost 4 bases, leaving 7 bases of the junction unmatched. The CDR3 runs 15 residues. Germline V gene sequence: CDR1 SNHLY, CDR2 FYNNEI. The CDR3 region is CASSVNRGTYNEQFF. The CDR3, as DNA: TGTGCCAGCAGTGTCAACAGGGGAACTTACAATGAGCAGTTCTTC.